Listed below are T cell receptor beta chains from one sample, sequenced in a study of PD-1 blockade in mismatch repair-deficient tumors. The data were produced by immunoSEQ multiplex PCR, yet TCRdb's version contains in-frame clones alone and is incomplete. The repertoire holds around 13,000 clones, with 85% to 90% as singletons. These TCRs' antigens remain unknown. Sample: cells cultured in vitro, taken from a patient treated with pembrolizumab. The receptors derive from an adult with mismatch repair-deficient cancer. Both conserved end residues are part of each CDR3. D genes are given only for firm matches. Size is omitted from some rows. Given values are once, few, many or a class for expanded clones.

>-|-|TRBV29-1|TRBJ2-2
CSVRQDLNTGELFF
TGCAGCGTTCGACAGGACCTTAACACCGGGGAGCTGTTTTTT
>-|TRBD2|TRBV5-5|TRBJ2-1
CASSLGGSGDEQFF
TGTGCCAGCAGCTTGGGTGGGAGCGGGGATGAGCAGTTCTTC
>-|-|TRBV30|TRBJ2-7
CASKLERSYEQYF
TGTGCCTCAAAACTAGAACGGAGCTACGAGCAGTACTTC
>-|-|TRBV28|TRBJ1-5
CASSRSHRDQHF
TGTGCCAGCAGTCGGTCACACAGGGACCAGCATTTT
>-|-|TRBV27|TRBJ2-2
CASSGTQHTGELFF
TGTGCCAGCAGTGGGACGCAGCATACCGGGGAGCTGTTTTTT
>large|TRBD1|TRBV19|TRBJ2-7
CASTVTGDPRDEQYF
TGTGCCAGTACTGTCACAGGGGATCCCAGAGACGAGCAGTACTTC
>-|TRBD1|TRBV28|TRBJ2-3
CASSPSDRVADTQYF
TGTGCCAGCAGTCCGTCGGACAGGGTGGCAGATACGCAGTATTTT
>few|-|TRBV29-1|TRBJ2-7
CSVEVGPALSSYEQYF
TGCAGCGTTGAAGTAGGGCCTGCCCTGAGCTCCTACGAGCAGTACTTC
>-|-|TRBV6-7|TRBJ1-6
CASIMLRESPLHF
TGTGCCAGCATTATGCTGAGGGAGTCACCCCTCCACTTT
>-|TRBD2|TRBV5-5|TRBJ2-3
CASSLAASGSLYTQYF
TGTGCCAGCAGCTTGGCGGCTAGCGGGAGCTTATATACGCAGTATTTT
>-|TRBD2|TRBV25-1|TRBJ2-1
CASSERTSGRYEQFF
TGTGCCAGCAGTGAACGGACTAGCGGGAGGTATGAGCAGTTCTTC
>-|TRBD2|TRBV11-3|TRBJ2-1
CASSLSAGEGNEQFF
TGTGCCAGCAGCTTATCGGCTGGGGAGGGAAATGAGCAGTTCTTC
>-|TRBD2|TRBV6-5|TRBJ2-1
CASHPSGASYNEQFF
TGTGCCAGCCACCCTAGCGGGGCCTCCTACAATGAGCAGTTCTTC
>once|TRBD2|TRBV7-8|TRBJ2-3
CASSLGLAGVPFYSTDTQYF
TGTGCCAGCAGCTTAGGACTAGCGGGGGTTCCCTTCTATAGCACAGATACGCAGTATTTT
>-|-|TRBV6-5|TRBJ2-2
CASSTLGRNGELFF
TGTGCCAGCAGTACGCTCGGACGGAACGGGGAGCTGTTTTTT
>-|TRBD2|TRBV28|TRBJ2-3
CASSLGGSGRLDTQYF
TGTGCCAGCAGTCTGGGTGGTAGCGGGAGATTAGATACGCAGTATTTT
>-|TRBD1|TRBV5-1|TRBJ1-2
CASSLSAGGNYGYTF
TGCGCCAGCAGCTTGTCCGCAGGGGGTAACTATGGCTACACCTTC
>-|TRBD2|TRBV5-1|TRBJ2-3
CASSFGGLGRGDTQYF
TGCGCCAGCAGCTTCGGGGGACTAGGCCGTGGAGATACGCAGTATTTT
>-|-|TRBV18|TRBJ2-5
CASSEMGQQETQYF
TGTGCCAGCTCCGAAATGGGCCAGCAAGAGACCCAGTACTTC
>-|TRBD2|TRBV13|TRBJ2-1
CASSFGTSGGGGEQFF
TGTGCCAGCAGCTTTGGGACTAGCGGGGGGGGTGGTGAGCAGTTCTTC
>-|TRBD1|TRBV7-3|TRBJ2-5
CASSPTGGIETQYF
TGTGCCAGCAGCCCTACAGGGGGCATCGAGACCCAGTACTTC
>-|-|TRBV6-1|TRBJ2-2
CASSELGYTGELFF
TGTGCCAGCAGTGAATTGGGGTACACCGGGGAGCTGTTTTTT
>-|-|TRBV11-2|TRBJ2-1
CASSSDRTGNEQFF
TGTGCCAGCAGCTCCGACAGGACGGGTAATGAGCAGTTCTTC
>-|-|TRBV18|TRBJ1-1
CASSQDVNTEAFF
TGTGCCAGCTCACAAGACGTGAACACTGAAGCTTTCTTT
>few|-|TRBV6-5|TRBJ1-5
CASSYSGQGGQPQHF
TGTGCCAGCAGTTACTCAGGGCAGGGAGGGCAGCCCCAGCATTTT
>-|-|TRBV7-3|TRBJ2-3
CASSLTPPYF
TGTGCCAGCAGCTTAACCCCCCCGTATTTT
>-|-|TRBV13|TRBJ1-6
CASSFFGGTSPLHF
TGTGCCAGCAGCTTTTTTGGGGGAACTTCACCCCTCCACTTT
>-|TRBD2|TRBV15|TRBJ2-3
CATSTTKAGAGDTQYF
TGTGCCACCAGCACCACCAAAGCGGGAGCCGGAGATACGCAGTATTTT
>once|TRBD1|TRBV28|TRBJ1-5
CAISGTDSNQPQHF
TGTGCCATCTCCGGGACAGATAGCAATCAGCCCCAGCATTTT
>-|-|TRBV2|TRBJ2-3
CASLEGGAGYTDTQYF
TGTGCCAGCCTCGAGGGGGGAGCGGGGTACACAGATACGCAGTATTTT
>few|-|TRBV2|TRBJ2-7
CASGYYEQYF
TGTGCCAGCGGCTACTACGAGCAGTACTTC
>-|TRBD2|TRBV4-2|TRBJ2-3
CASSGLAGDTGGSTDTQYF
TGTGCCAGCAGCGGACTAGCGGGAGATACGGGGGGGTCCACAGATACGCAGTATTTT
>-|-|TRBV11-2|TRBJ2-7
CASSPGRDGSYEQYF
TGTGCCAGCAGCCCCGGGCGGGATGGGTCCTACGAGCAGTACTTC
>once|-|TRBV5-4|TRBJ1-5
CASSFGGSNQPQHF
TGTGCCAGCAGCTTTGGGGGAAGCAATCAGCCCCAGCATTTT
>-|TRBD2|TRBV5-1|TRBJ2-5
CASSLAGTSGETQYF
TGCGCCAGCAGCTTGGCCGGGACTAGCGGCGAGACCCAGTACTTC
>medium-sized|-|TRBV5-1|TRBJ2-5
CASSLGQRGETQYF
TGCGCCAGCAGCTTGGGACAGAGGGGGGAGACCCAGTACTTC
>-|-|TRBV14|TRBJ1-2
CASSQGQSYGYTF
TGTGCCAGCAGCCAAGGGCAGTCCTATGGCTACACCTTC
>once|-|TRBV28|TRBJ1-1
CASSLFSPPGKRGTEAFF
TGTGCCAGCAGTTTATTTTCCCCCCCAGGGAAGAGGGGCACTGAAGCTTTCTTT
>once|TRBD2|TRBV6-4|TRBJ2-1
CASSELAGDEQFF
TGTGCCAGCAGTGAGCTAGCGGGAGATGAGCAGTTCTTC
>-|TRBD2|TRBV2|TRBJ2-1
CASSERGPSGVGYNEQFF
TGTGCCAGCAGTGAACGTGGTCCTAGCGGGGTGGGTTACAATGAGCAGTTCTTC